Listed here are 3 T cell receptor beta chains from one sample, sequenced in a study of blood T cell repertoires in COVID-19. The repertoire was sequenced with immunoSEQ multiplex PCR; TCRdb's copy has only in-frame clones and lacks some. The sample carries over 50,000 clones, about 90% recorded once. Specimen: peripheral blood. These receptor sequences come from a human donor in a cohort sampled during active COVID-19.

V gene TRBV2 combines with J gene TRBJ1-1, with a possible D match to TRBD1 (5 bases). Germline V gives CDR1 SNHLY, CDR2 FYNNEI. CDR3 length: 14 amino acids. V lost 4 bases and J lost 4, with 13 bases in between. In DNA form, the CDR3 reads TGTGCCAGCAGTGGGGAGCGGGGGGGCACTGAAGCTTTCTTT. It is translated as CASSGERGGTEAFF.

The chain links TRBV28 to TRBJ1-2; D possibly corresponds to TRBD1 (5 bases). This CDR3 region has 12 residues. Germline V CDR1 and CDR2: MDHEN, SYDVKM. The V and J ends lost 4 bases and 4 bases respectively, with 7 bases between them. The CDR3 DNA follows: TGTGCCAGCAGTTCAACAGGCTATGGCTACACCTTC. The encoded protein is CASSSTGYGYTF.

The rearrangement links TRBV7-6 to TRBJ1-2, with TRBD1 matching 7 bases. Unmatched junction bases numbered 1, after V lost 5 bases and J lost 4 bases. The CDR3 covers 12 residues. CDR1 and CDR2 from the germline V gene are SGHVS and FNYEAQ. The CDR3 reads CASSAGGYGYTF. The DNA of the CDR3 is TGTGCCAGCAGCGCAGGGGGCTATGGCTACACCTTC.